The 30 T cell receptor beta chains reported below all come from one sample, sequenced in a study of blood T cell repertoires in COVID-19. TCRdb keeps only in-frame clones here, not all; method: immunoSEQ multiplex PCR. The table records about 200,000 clones, around 86% of them present only once. Sequenced material: peripheral blood. The receptors were sampled from a woman between 45 and 60 years old with COVID-19, enrolled during active disease.

Here the CDR3 DNA reads TGTGCCAGCTCACCACCTTGGGCAGGGGGCGACACCGGGGAGCTGTTTTTT. This gives the protein CASSPPWAGGDTGELFF. The rearrangement uses TRBV18 and TRBJ2-2; TRBD1 matches 8 bases. Germline CDR1 reads KGHSH; CDR2 reads LQKENI. The CDR3 consists of 17 residues. Losses at the gene ends were 0 bases for V and 3 bases for J; bases not matched to a gene: 6.

The chain joins TRBV20-1 to TRBJ2-1; the match to TRBD2 covers 7 bases. Germline CDR1 and CDR2: DFQATT and SNEGSKA (reference sequence). V gave up 3 bases and J gave up 3 bases; unmatched junction bases: 8. There are 15 residues in the CDR3. The CDR3 loop is CSASELGGGYNEQFF. The CDR3 DNA is TGCAGTGCTAGTGAACTTGGGGGGGGCTACAATGAGCAGTTCTTC.

The chain recombines TRBV4-1 with TRBJ2-5; D may be TRBD1 (6 bases). There are 14 residues in the CDR3. Germline CDR1 is MGHRA and CDR2 is YSYEKL. Trimming removed 3 bases from V and 3 bases from J, with 11 bases in between. CDR3 in amino acids: CASSHTQGKETQYF. CDR3 in DNA: TGCGCCAGCAGCCACACACAGGGAAAAGAGACCCAGTACTTC.

The genes are TRBV28 and TRBJ1-2; D gene ambiguous. Germline CDR1 and CDR2: MDHEN and SYDVKM. The CDR3 spans 13 residues. V gave up 5 bases and J gave up 4 bases, with 11 bases separating them. The DNA of the CDR3 is TGTGCCAGCAGTCGGGAGCCACTCTATGGCTACACCTTC. Amino acid sequence: CASSREPLYGYTF.

The J gene is TRBJ2-7, the V gene TRBV27; the match to TRBD1 covers 8 bases. The trim removed 3 bases at V and 3 bases at J, leaving 10 bases unmatched. The germline gives CDR1 MNHEY, CDR2 SMNVEV (reference sequence). The CDR3 contains 16 residues. The CDR3 here is CASSFRKTGQGYEQYF. CDR3 DNA sequence: TGTGCCAGCAGTTTCCGCAAGACCGGACAGGGCTACGAGCAGTACTTC.

The chain is built from TRBV19 and TRBJ1-4, with a weak D call TRBD1 (5 bases). CDR1 and CDR2 from the germline V gene are LNHDA and SQIVND (reference sequence). This CDR3 contains 18 residues. V dropped 4 bases and J dropped 5 bases, with 23 bases sitting between them. This chain's CDR3 is CASSTPRGRDRKNEKLFF. DNA of the CDR3: TGTGCCAGTAGTACCCCCCGCGGCAGGGATCGGAAGAATGAAAAACTGTTTTTT.

The chain employs TRBV10-3 and TRBJ1-4, with TRBD1 identical over 8 bases. Germline CDR1 is ENHRY and CDR2 is SYGVKD. This CDR3 spans 18 amino acids. V lost 3 bases, J lost 8 bases, and 17 bases stayed unmatched. The CDR3 sequence: CAISEYGGQGDIREKLFF. CDR3 DNA: TGTGCCATCAGTGAATACGGAGGACAGGGCGACATAAGAGAAAAACTGTTTTTT.

The chain recombines TRBV11-2 with TRBJ1-2, with D perhaps TRBD1 (6 bases). Per the germline V gene, CDR1 is SGHAT and CDR2 is FQNNGV. Deletions cut 5 bases from V and 1 base from J, with 26 bases between. This CDR3 comprises 19 residues. Written as DNA, the CDR3 is TGTGCCAGCAGCAGAGATCTAGGGATACAGGGAACAGTTAACTATGGCTACACCTTC. Its translation: CASSRDLGIQGTVNYGYTF.

The V and J genes are TRBV2 and TRBJ1-5; no definite D call. The CDR3 totals 15 residues. Trimming removed 7 bases at V and 2 bases at J, with 15 bases between. Germline V gene sequence: CDR1 SNHLY, CDR2 FYNNEI. CDR3 residues: CASTPDLAGNQPQHF. The CDR3 DNA reads as TGTGCCAGCACCCCGGACTTGGCAGGCAATCAGCCCCAGCATTTT.

This clone was counted once. The rearrangement uses TRBV5-6 and TRBJ2-3; 10 bases are shared with TRBD2. The CDR3 has 15 amino acids. With V trimmed by 7 bases and J by 1 base, 6 bases remained unmatched. Germline values: CDR1 SGHDT, CDR2 YYEEEE. CDR3 region: CASSSGGAGTDTQYF. In DNA form, the CDR3 reads TGTGCCAGCTCCAGCGGGGGGGCAGGCACAGATACGCAGTATTTT. The whole variable domain, filled in from reference TRBV5-6 and TRBJ2-3, reads DAGVTQSPTHLIKTRGQQVTLRCSPKSGHDTVSWYQQALGQGPQFIFQYYEEEERQRGNFPDRFSGHQFPNYSSELNVNALLLGDSALYLCASSSGGAGTDTQYFGPGTRLTVL.

The V gene is TRBV21-1, the J gene TRBJ1-4. TRBV21-1 is a pseudogene segment. The CDR3 covers 19 residues. This CDR3 reads CASSTGERLLIATNEKLFF. Written as DNA, the CDR3 is TGTGCCAGCAGCACCGGGGAGAGGCTCCTAATTGCGACTAATGAAAAACTGTTTTTT.

The rearrangement joins TRBV5-1 to TRBJ2-7; TRBD1 agrees at 9 bases. Germline values: CDR1 SGHRS, CDR2 YFSETQ. V lost 3 bases, J lost 7 bases, and 8 bases stayed unmatched. The CDR3 length is 14 residues. The CDR3 region is CASSSTGTGFEQYF. The DNA for the CDR3 is TGCGCCAGCAGCTCCACCGGGACAGGGTTTGAGCAGTACTTC.

This chain uses TRBV12-3 or TRBV12-4 with TRBJ1-2; 9 nucleotides line up with TRBD1. CDR3 size: 13 residues. The V gene end was trimmed by 6 bases and the J gene end by 7 bases; junction bases not matched to a gene: 6. CDR3 protein: CASRTTGGPGYTF. The CDR3 DNA reads as TGTGCCAGCAGAACCACAGGGGGCCCTGGCTACACCTTC.

The rearrangement links TRBV15 to TRBJ1-1; 10 bases line up with TRBD1. Germline V gene lookup returns CDR1 LNHNV and CDR2 YYDKDF (reference sequence). The CDR3 has 17 amino acids. Trimming took 5 bases from V and 5 from J; bases not matched to a gene: 14. This CDR3 is CATSAESPGTGETEAFF. The CDR3 DNA is TGTGCCACCAGCGCCGAATCCCCTGGGACAGGGGAAACTGAAGCTTTCTTT.

The chain joins TRBV7-2 to TRBJ1-5; unclear D gene. V lost 3 bases to trimming and J lost 9 bases, with 9 bases between them. This CDR3 has 12 amino acids. Looked up from germline, CDR1 is SGHTA and CDR2 is FQGNSA. The CDR3 DNA reads as TGTGCCAGCAGCTTTGTGGCGGGGCCCCAGCATTTT. Translation: CASSFVAGPQHF. Full variable domain (outside the CDR3, taken from reference TRBV7-2 and TRBJ1-5): GAGVSQSPSNKVTEKGKDVELRCDPISGHTALYWYRQSLGQGLEFLIYFQGNSAPDKSGLPSDRFSAERTGGSVSTLTIQRTQQEDSAVYLCASSFVAGPQHFGDGTRLSIL.

J is TRBJ2-7 and V is TRBV25-1, with 10 bases matching TRBD1. The CDR3 spans 13 residues. J gave up 4 bases and V 8 bases, and 5 bases lay outside the gene matches. From germline, CDR1 is MGHDK and CDR2 SYGVNS. The DNA for the CDR3 is TGTGCCAGCTGGGGGACAGGGGTTTACGAGCAGTACGTC. Protein product: CASWGTGVYEQYV.

This clone was counted only a few times. The chain is built from TRBV7-9 and TRBJ2-5, with a tentative D call TRBD2 (6 bases). V was trimmed by 2 bases and J by 4 bases, leaving 20 bases between them. The CDR3 is 17 residues long. Germline V gene lookup returns CDR1 SEHNR and CDR2 FQNEAQ (reference sequence). The CDR3 reads CASSLFVSWRGGETQYF. In DNA, the CDR3 is TGTGCCAGCAGCTTATTTGTATCGTGGCGGGGAGGAGAGACCCAGTACTTC.

The chain is built from TRBV4-1 and TRBJ1-4; TRBD1 aligns across 7 bases. CDR3 length equals 14 residues. Germline assignment: CDR1 MGHRA and CDR2 YSYEKL. Unmatched junction bases numbered 5, after V lost 4 bases and J lost 6 bases. The CDR3: CASSPWDSYEKLFF. The CDR3 DNA sequence: TGCGCCAGCAGCCCCTGGGACAGTTATGAAAAACTGTTTTTT.

This chain connects TRBV10-3 to TRBJ2-5; the D gene is possibly TRBD2 (6 bases). The CDR3 spans 14 residues. Trimming removed 2 bases at V and 5 bases at J, with 12 bases between. Germline V gene sequence: CDR1 ENHRY, CDR2 SYGVKD. The CDR3 bases are TGTGCCATCAGTGAGCCGGGGGTTTTGGAGACCCAGTACTTC. Protein: CAISEPGVLETQYF.

This clone showed up just a few times. The chain carries TRBV27 and TRBJ1-6; 7 nucleotides match TRBD1. The trim removed 6 bases at V and 5 bases at J, leaving 7 bases unmatched. The CDR3 is made up of 15 amino acids. The germline V gene encodes CDR1 MNHEY and CDR2 SMNVEV (reference sequence). The CDR3 nucleotides are TGTGCCAGCAGACGAGCACAGGGGAATAATTCACCCCTCCACTTT. It yields the protein CASRRAQGNNSPLHF.

The chain is built from TRBV12-5 and TRBJ1-5; TRBD1 might be the D (5 bases). The CDR3 contains 14 residues. Germline V gene data show CDR1 as LGHNT and CDR2 as FRNRAP. Trimming cost V 7 bases and J 8 bases, with 18 bases left between them. In DNA, the CDR3 is TGTGCTAGTGCCCTGGGGGGGGTTAATGAGCCCCAGCATTTT. This translates into CASALGGVNEPQHF.

The chain couples TRBV5-1 to TRBJ2-3, with a weak D call TRBD1 (5 bases). This CDR3 spans 14 amino acids. Trimming pared 0 bases from V and 5 bases from J, leaving 10 bases between. The germline gives CDR1 SGHRS, CDR2 YFSETQ. The CDR3 sequence: CASSLERGRDTQYF. CDR3 in DNA: TGCGCCAGCAGCTTGGAAAGGGGTAGAGATACGCAGTATTTT.

This clone was picked up one time. The rearrangement joins TRBV18 to TRBJ2-1; TRBD2 might be the D (6 bases). The V end was cut by 2 bases, the J end by 0 bases, with 17 bases between. The CDR3 consists of 18 residues. Germline values: CDR1 KGHSH, CDR2 LQKENI. CDR3 sequence: CASSPIIPGLSSYNEQFF. DNA for the CDR3: TGTGCCAGCTCACCAATTATCCCGGGACTTAGCTCCTACAATGAGCAGTTCTTC.

The chain has TRBV5-1 and TRBJ2-3, with 7 bases matching TRBD1. V shed 4 bases and J 3 bases; nucleotides not matched to a gene: 8. Germline V gene lookup returns CDR1 SGHRS and CDR2 YFSETQ. The CDR3 covers 15 residues. The DNA for the CDR3 is TGCGCCAGCAGCCTTTTGACAGGGTGGACAGATACGCAGTATTTT. Amino acid sequence: CASSLLTGWTDTQYF.

V and J are TRBV7-2 and TRBJ1-1; 7 bases agree with TRBD1. CDR1 SGHTA and CDR2 FQGNSA come from the germline V gene. The CDR3 is 13 amino acids. With 4 bases clipped from V and 8 bases from J, the junction kept 7 bases outside the gene matches. In DNA form, the CDR3 reads TGTGCCAGCAGCTCCGTTGAGGGGGCAGAAGCTTTCTTT. As protein: CASSSVEGAEAFF.

The V and J genes are TRBV19 and TRBJ2-1; tentative D call: TRBD2 (6 bases). Germline CDR1 and CDR2: LNHDA and SQIVND (reference sequence). The CDR3 has 15 residues. V was trimmed by 5 bases and J by 6 bases, leaving 17 bases between them. CDR3 nucleotide sequence: TGTGCCAGTAGTCCCCGAGGAGGGGCCTCCAATGAGCAGTTCTTC. Translation: CASSPRGGASNEQFF.

The chain recombines TRBV27 with TRBJ1-2; the match to TRBD1 covers 8 bases. The trim removed 2 bases at V and 4 bases at J, leaving 3 bases unmatched. The germline V gene encodes CDR1 MNHEY and CDR2 SMNVEV (reference sequence). The CDR3 has 14 residues. In DNA, the CDR3 is TGTGCCAGCAGTTTACAGGGGGCGGGCTATGGCTACACCTTC. Translating gives CASSLQGAGYGYTF.

The chain is built from TRBV9 and TRBJ2-5; D is possibly TRBD2 (5 bases). Germline lookup yields CDR1 SGDLS and CDR2 YYNGEE. Trimming shortened V by 0 bases and J by 7 bases, and 10 bases separated the two germline ends. CDR3 size: 13 residues. The CDR3 protein is CASSVATEGTQYF. The CDR3 nucleotides are TGTGCCAGCAGCGTAGCTACTGAGGGGACCCAGTACTTC.

There are a few counts of this clone. The CDR3 loop is CASSGKVMTGPDSPLHF. The CDR3 DNA is TGTGCCAGCAGTGGAAAGGTAATGACAGGCCCCGATTCACCCCTCCACTTT. The chain couples TRBV25-1 to TRBJ1-6; D is perhaps TRBD1 (6 bases). The CDR3 totals 17 residues. Between the trimmed V and J ends, which lost 4 bases and 8 bases, there was a span of 21 bases. Germline CDR1 reads MGHDK; CDR2 reads SYGVNS.

This chain connects TRBV7-8 to TRBJ1-2, with D perhaps matching TRBD1 (5 bases). This CDR3 has 15 amino acids. Trimming left V 0 bases short and J 2 bases short, with 10 bases between. Germline V gives CDR1 SGHVS, CDR2 FQNEAQ. As DNA, the CDR3 is TGTGCCAGCAGCTTAGCGTTGGGGGGAAACTATGGCTACACCTTC. As protein: CASSLALGGNYGYTF. Looking up the rest from reference TRBV7-8 and TRBJ1-2 gives the full variable domain: GAGVSQSPRYKVAKRGQDVALRCDPISGHVSLFWYQQALGQGPEFLTYFQNEAQLDKSGLPSDRFFAERPEGSVSTLKIQRTQQEDSAVYLCASSLALGGNYGYTFGSGTRLTVV.